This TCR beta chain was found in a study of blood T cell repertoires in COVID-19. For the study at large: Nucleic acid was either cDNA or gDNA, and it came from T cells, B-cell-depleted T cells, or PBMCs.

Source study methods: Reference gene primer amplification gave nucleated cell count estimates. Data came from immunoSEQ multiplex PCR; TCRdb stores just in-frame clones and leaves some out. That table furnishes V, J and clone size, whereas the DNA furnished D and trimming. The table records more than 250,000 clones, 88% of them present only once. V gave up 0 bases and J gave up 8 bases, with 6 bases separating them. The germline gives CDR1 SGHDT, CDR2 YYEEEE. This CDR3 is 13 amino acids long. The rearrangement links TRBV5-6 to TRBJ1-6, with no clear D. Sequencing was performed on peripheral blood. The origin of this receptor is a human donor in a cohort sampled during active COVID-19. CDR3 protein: CASSLGSDSPLHF. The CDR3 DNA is TGTGCCAGCAGCTTGGGTTCGGATTCACCCCTCCACTTT.